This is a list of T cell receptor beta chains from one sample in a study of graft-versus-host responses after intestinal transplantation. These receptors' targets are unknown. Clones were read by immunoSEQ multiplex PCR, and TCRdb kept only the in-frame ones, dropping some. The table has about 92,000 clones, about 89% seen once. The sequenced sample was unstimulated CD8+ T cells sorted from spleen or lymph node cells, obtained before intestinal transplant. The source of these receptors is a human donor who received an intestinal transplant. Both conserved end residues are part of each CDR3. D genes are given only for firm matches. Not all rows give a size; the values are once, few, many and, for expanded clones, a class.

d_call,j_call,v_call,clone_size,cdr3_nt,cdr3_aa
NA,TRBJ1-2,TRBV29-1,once,TGCAGCGTTGGTCACAGTAACTATGGCTACACCTTC,CSVGHSNYGYTF
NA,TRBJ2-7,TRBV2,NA,TGTGCCAGCAGTGAAGGCTTAGAACAATGGAAGTTCTACGAGCAGTACTTC,CASSEGLEQWKFYEQYF
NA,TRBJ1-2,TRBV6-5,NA,TGTGCCAGCACTAGTGGGGTCGGCTACACCTTC,CASTSGVGYTF
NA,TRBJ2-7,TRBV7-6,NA,TGTGCCAGCAGCAGACACCGAAATCCCGGCCGCGAGGACTACGAGCAGTACTTC,CASSRHRNPGREDYEQYF
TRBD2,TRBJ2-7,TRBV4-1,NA,TGCGCCAGCAGCCAAGAGCCCGGGCTAGCGGGGGCGCCCTCCTACGAGCAGTACTTC,CASSQEPGLAGAPSYEQYF
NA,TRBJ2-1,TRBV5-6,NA,TGTGCCAGCAGCTTGAGTAGTACTGAGCAGTTCTTC,CASSLSSTEQFF
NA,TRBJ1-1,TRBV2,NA,TGTGCCAGCAGTGAACCATTCCAGGGATTGAACACTGAAGCTTTCTTT,CASSEPFQGLNTEAFF
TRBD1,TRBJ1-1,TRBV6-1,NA,TGTGCCAGCAGCCAGGATCAGGGGGCTACATCTGAAGCTTTCTTT,CASSQDQGATSEAFF
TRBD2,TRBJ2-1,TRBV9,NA,TGTGCCAGCAGCCCCAGCGGGGCCCTAGCGGGAGTGGGGTACTACAATGAGCAGTTCTTC,CASSPSGALAGVGYYNEQFF
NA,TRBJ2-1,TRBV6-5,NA,TGTGCCAGCAGTAATACCCACTCCTACAATGAGCAGTTCTTC,CASSNTHSYNEQFF
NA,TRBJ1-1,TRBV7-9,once,TGTGCCAGCAGCCAAACGAATAGGGTGAACACTGAAGCTTTCTTT,CASSQTNRVNTEAFF
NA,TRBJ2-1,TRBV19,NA,TGTGCCAGTAGTACGGGACCTTACAATGAGCAGTTCTTC,CASSTGPYNEQFF
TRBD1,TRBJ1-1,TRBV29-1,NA,TGCAGCGTTGAATTCCGGGACAGGTATGAAGCTTTCTTT,CSVEFRDRYEAFF
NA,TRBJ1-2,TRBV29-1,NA,TGCAGCGTTGTTCAGGGGTCGTATGGCTACACCTTC,CSVVQGSYGYTF
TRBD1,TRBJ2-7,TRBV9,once,TGTGCCAGCAGCGCCGGGACAGGGGGCAGCGAGCAGTACTTC,CASSAGTGGSEQYF
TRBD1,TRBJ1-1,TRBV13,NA,TGTGCCATCCGAGACAGGGGAGGTACTGAAGCTTTCTTT,CAIRDRGGTEAFF
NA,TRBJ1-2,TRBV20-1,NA,TGCAGTGCTAGAGGAGAGGATGGCTACACCTTC,CSARGEDGYTF
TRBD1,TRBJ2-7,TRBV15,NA,TGTGCCACCAGCAGGGGACAGGGTATCGACGAGCAGTACTTC,CATSRGQGIDEQYF
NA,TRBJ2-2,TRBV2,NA,TGTGCCAGCATGCGGAAGGCAGAAGGGACCGGGGAGCTGTTTTTT,CASMRKAEGTGELFF
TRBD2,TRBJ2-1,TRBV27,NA,TGTGCCAGCAGTTCTGCTCTAGCGGACTACAATGAGCAGTTCTTC,CASSSALADYNEQFF
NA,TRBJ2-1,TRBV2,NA,TGTGCCAGCAGTGATGTGACAAACCCTAGTGCGACATACAATGAGCAGTTCTTC,CASSDVTNPSATYNEQFF
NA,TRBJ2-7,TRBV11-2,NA,TGTGCCAGCAGCTTAGGTCCCGGGACTTATGAGCAGTACTTC,CASSLGPGTYEQYF
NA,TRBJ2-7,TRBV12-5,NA,TGTGCTAGTGGTTCAGGGTACGAGCAGTACTTC,CASGSGYEQYF
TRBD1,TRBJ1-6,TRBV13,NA,TGTGCCAGCAGCTTAGCAGGGACAGTACTTAATTCACCCCTCCACTTT,CASSLAGTVLNSPLHF
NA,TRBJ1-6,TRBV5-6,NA,TGTGCCAGCAGCTTGGGGGCCGGTAATTCACCCCTCCACTTT,CASSLGAGNSPLHF
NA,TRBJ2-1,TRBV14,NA,TGTGCCAGCAGCCCGTACTGGGGGGGCGTCTACAATGAGCAGTTCTTC,CASSPYWGGVYNEQFF
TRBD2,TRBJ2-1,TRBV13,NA,TGTGCCAGCAGCTTAGGCCTGAGCGGGGTAAGCTACAATGAGCAGTTCTTC,CASSLGLSGVSYNEQFF
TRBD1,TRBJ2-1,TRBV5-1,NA,TGCGCCAGCACCGGGAAAAGACAGGGGGTTTACAATGAGCAGTTCTTC,CASTGKRQGVYNEQFF
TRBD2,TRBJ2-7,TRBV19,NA,TGTGCCAGTAGTATTGAGGGGACTAGCGGACATTACGAGCAGTACTTC,CASSIEGTSGHYEQYF
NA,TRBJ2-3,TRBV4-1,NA,TGCGCCAGCAGCCAATTGACTAGACTCACAGATACGCAGTATTTT,CASSQLTRLTDTQYF
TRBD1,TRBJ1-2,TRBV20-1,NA,TGCAGTGCTTGGACAGGCTATGGCTACACCTTC,CSAWTGYGYTF
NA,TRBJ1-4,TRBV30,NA,TGTGCCTGGAGTAGGGACGGTCTTAATGAAAAACTGTTTTTT,CAWSRDGLNEKLFF
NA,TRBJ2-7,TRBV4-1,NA,TGCGCCAGCAGCCAAGTGTTCTTGGGGCAGGCGGGCTACGAGCAGTACTTC,CASSQVFLGQAGYEQYF
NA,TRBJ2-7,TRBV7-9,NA,TGTGCCAGCAGCCACCCTGGGGGGTACTACGAGCAGTACTTC,CASSHPGGYYEQYF
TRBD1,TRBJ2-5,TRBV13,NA,TGTGCCAGCAGCTCCGGGACAGGGAGGGAGACCCAGTACTTC,CASSSGTGRETQYF
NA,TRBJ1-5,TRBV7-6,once,TGTGCCAGCAGCTTATTAGGGTTACAGCCCCAGCATTTT,CASSLLGLQPQHF
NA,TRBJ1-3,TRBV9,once,TGTGCCAGCAGCGTAGGCTCTGGAAACACCATATATTTT,CASSVGSGNTIYF
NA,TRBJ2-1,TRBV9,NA,TGTGCCAGCAGCGTAGATGGGGGAGCGCACAATGAGCAGTTCTTC,CASSVDGGAHNEQFF